The rows below give T cell receptor delta chains drawn from one sample of a study of gamma-delta T cells after stem cell transplantation. TCRdb repeated clone calling on the RT-PCR reads with CATT. The profile shows about 13,000 delta-chain clones, about 34% of them singletons. The sequenced sample consisted of gamma-delta T cells. The origin of the receptors is a human donor. It is not recorded whose cells these are; they may come from a transplant donor. Each CDR3 is given without its conserved first and last residue.

TRDV2,TRDJ3,ACGLLGGGYGSWDTRQMF
TRDV1,TRDJ3,ALGVGRDTRSWDTRQMF
TRDV2,TRDJ1,ACDTGLSYNHWGKTDKLI
TRDV2,TRDJ2,ACARGYALTAQLF
TRDV2,TRDJ3,ACDTILGDTWDTLQMF
TRDV1,TRDJ1,ALGELLPTVSDILGDTDKLI
TRDV2,TRDJ2,ACDRVLGDFLTAQLF
TRDV1,TRDJ1,ALGGHISPRPYLGAPTDKLI
TRAV29/DV5,TRDJ2,AATFPQSVAAQLF
TRDV2,TRDJ2,ACDPVLGDTRALTAQLF
TRDV2,TRDJ3,ACDTLPGDLSSWDTRQMF
TRDV2,TRDJ3,ACQTWPAGALPSSWDTRQMF
TRDV2,TRDJ3,ACDTRLWGIRIPGTPWDTRQMF
TRDV2,TRDJ1,ACDPLLGDTDKLI
TRDV1,TRDJ1,ALGTFLRYWGSHTDKLI
TRDV2,TRDJ2,ACDTVGGRDVTAQLF
TRDV2,TRDJ3,ACDNVRGDTSWDTRKMF
TRDV1,TRDJ1,ALGETNKARRGDTGDKLI
TRDV3,TRDJ1,AFVESNGISGLPTMWGTTDKLI
TRDV1,TRDJ1,ALGPRAYRTGGFSDKADKLI
TRDV1,TRDJ1,ALGETLPTVHTDKLI
TRDV1,TRDJ1,ALGKSVSPGLGGPKLI
TRDV2,TRDJ3,ACDRLTGGRSSWDTRQMF
TRDV2,TRDJ1,ACDIRTGGYNSLADKLI